A single sample is the source of the 15 T cell receptor beta chains below, sequenced in a study of T cells in Graves' hyperthyroidism and ophthalmopathy. Amplification of TCR beta CDR3 regions used RNA as the template. HTBI primers were used for first-round RT-PCR of the TCR CDR3. Each CDR3 protein gets one entry after TCRdb re-called the multiplex PCR reads with MiXCR. The sample holds 350,000 to 450,000 distinct CDR3 sequences; around 13% are singletons and the top ten take approximately 10%. Material: blood. The receptor source for this set is a woman aged 55-69 years with Graves' hyperthyroidism.

This clonotype was seen more than once but under ten times. The chain links TRBV18 to TRBJ1-2; no definite D call. Germline values: CDR1 KGHSH, CDR2 LQKENI. V lost 3 bases and J lost 5, with 10 bases in between. The CDR3 contains 13 residues. Written as DNA, the CDR3 is TGTGCCAGCTCACCCTCTAAAATTTATGGCTACACCTTC. Its translation: CASSPSKIYGYTF.

The chain uses TRBV11-3 and TRBJ2-1; 7 bases are shared with TRBD2. Germline assignment: CDR1 SGHNT and CDR2 YENEEA. The V and J ends lost 0 bases and 2 bases, in that order; junction bases with no gene match: 4. This CDR3 is 16 amino acids long. The CDR3 DNA follows: TGTGCCAGCAGCTTAGATTGGCTAGCGGCCTACAATGAGCAGTTCTTC. This sequence encodes CASSLDWLAAYNEQFF.

The sample holds many counts of this clonotype. The chain couples TRBV7-8 to TRBJ1-5; 9 bases align to TRBD1. The CDR3 length is 16 residues. Germline lookup yields CDR1 SGHVS and CDR2 FQNEAQ. The trim removed 1 base at V and 1 base at J, leaving 2 bases unmatched. CDR3 loop: CASSLGQGGSNQPQHF. Here the CDR3 DNA reads TGTGCCAGCAGCTTAGGACAGGGGGGGAGCAATCAGCCCCAGCATTTT.

As for this clonotype: The junction differs from germline at one of its ends, possibly a read error. The chain couples TRBV19 to TRBJ2-5; D is tentatively TRBD1 or TRBD2 (5 bases each). Germline values: CDR1 LNHDA, CDR2 SQIVND (reference sequence). The CDR3 sequence is 12 residues long. This CDR3 is CASNSGLETRYF. The CDR3 DNA follows: TGTGCCAGTAATTCGGGGCTGGAGACCCGGTACTTC. Complete variable domain (other parts from reference TRBV19 and TRBJ2-5): DGGITQSPKYLFRKEGQNVTLSCEQNLNHDAMYWYRQDPGQGLRLIYYSQIVNDFQKGDIAEGYSVSREKKESFPLTVTSAQKNPTAFYLCASNSGLETRYFGPGTRLLVL.

The chain joins TRBV24-1 to TRBJ2-2; D possibly corresponds to TRBD1 (5 bases). The CDR3 has 15 residues. V lost 6 bases and J lost 1, with 11 bases in between. Germline lookup yields CDR1 KGHDR and CDR2 SFDVKD. The CDR3 DNA reads TGTGCCACCAGTTTGAGCCAGGGGAACACCGGGGAGCTGTTTTTT. Protein: CATSLSQGNTGELFF.

Ten or more counts support this clonotype. The chain recombines TRBV28 with TRBJ2-3; TRBD1 is a possible D gene (6 bases). CDR1 and CDR2 (germline): MDHEN, SYDVKM. The V gene lost 11 bases and the J gene lost 8 bases, with 20 bases spanning the gap. CDR3 length equals 13 residues. Here the CDR3 DNA reads TGTGCCTCGCACGGGACACCTTTATCTACGCAGTATTTT. Amino acid sequence: CASHGTPLSTQYF.

This clonotype was seen ten or more times. The rearrangement links TRBV11-2 to TRBJ2-3; D is tentatively TRBD1 or TRBD2 (5 bases each). Trimming pared 2 bases from V and 6 bases from J, leaving 9 bases between. The CDR3 consists of 13 residues. CDR1 and CDR2 from the germline V gene are SGHAT and FQNNGV. The CDR3 nucleotides are TGTGCCAGCAGCTTAATGTGGGGGGATACGCAGTATTTT. Protein product: CASSLMWGDTQYF.

This clonotype appeared many times. V is TRBV12-3 or TRBV12-4 and J is TRBJ2-1; 11 bases map to TRBD2. The J segment lost 7 bases and the V segment lost 4 bases, leaving 9 bases of the junction unmatched. There are 16 residues in the CDR3. For the CDR3, the DNA is TGTGCCAGCAGTTCAAATAGCGGGAGGGCCACAAATGAGCAGTTCTTC. It codes for CASSSNSGRATNEQFF.

In DNA, the CDR3 is TGTGCCAGCAGTAATACCTTGACGGACTACTATGGCTACACCTTC. Residues: CASSNTLTDYYGYTF. This chain links TRBV3-1 with TRBJ1-2; D unresolved. The CDR3 extends over 15 amino acids. The V end was cut by 6 bases, the J end by 3 bases, with 17 bases between. The germline gives CDR1 LGHDT, CDR2 YNNKEL (reference sequence).

There are many counts of this clonotype. This rearrangement joins TRBV29-1 to TRBJ2-3; 12 nucleotides agree with TRBD2. The V gene end was trimmed by 3 bases and the J gene end by 5 bases; junction bases not matched to a gene: 9. In germline, CDR1 is SQVTM, CDR2 ANQGSEA. The CDR3 is 16 amino acids. CDR3 DNA: TGCAGCGTTGAGGGGAGACTAGCGGGAGATCGAGATACGCAGTATTTT. Its protein is CSVEGRLAGDRDTQYF.

This clonotype was recorded many times. This sequence joins TRBV12-3 or TRBV12-4 and TRBJ2-1, with D maybe TRBD2 (6 bases). Trimming took off 5 bases at V and 0 bases at J, with 14 bases between the two ends. The CDR3 has 16 residues. In DNA, the CDR3 is TGTGCCAGCAGTCACCGTAGCGGTAGCTCCTACAATGAGCAGTTCTTC. This translates into CASSHRSGSSYNEQFF.

The rearrangement joins TRBV5-4 to TRBJ2-2; 12 bases agree with TRBD2. This CDR3 contains 17 residues. V shed 4 bases and J 4 bases; nucleotides not matched to a gene: 8. From germline, CDR1 is SGHNT and CDR2 YYREEE (reference sequence). The CDR3 protein is CASSQGLAGPSTGELFF. The CDR3 region has the DNA TGTGCCAGCAGCCAAGGACTAGCGGGACCCTCCACCGGGGAGCTGTTTTTT.

This clonotype was recorded at least ten times. This sequence joins TRBV6-2 or TRBV6-3 and TRBJ1-1, with D unresolved. The CDR3 loop spans 12 amino acids. V was cut by 2 bases and J by 7 bases, with 8 bases left in between. Germline V lookup: CDR1 MNHEY, CDR2 SVGEGT. CDR3 amino acids: CASSYPKVEAFF. The CDR3 coding sequence is TGTGCCAGCAGTTACCCCAAGGTTGAAGCTTTCTTT.

This clonotype was counted ten times or more. The chain uses TRBV12-3 or TRBV12-4 and TRBJ2-2; 9 bases match TRBD2. The V segment lost 7 bases and the J segment 0 bases; nucleotides outside the gene matches: 9. This CDR3 region has 17 residues. The CDR3 coding sequence is TGTGCCAGCACCCCCCTGGCTAGCGGGACGAACACCGGGGAGCTGTTTTTT. Translated, it gives CASTPLASGTNTGELFF.

V and J are TRBV6-5 and TRBJ1-1, with D hard to call. There are 17 residues in the CDR3. The germline gives CDR1 MNHEY, CDR2 SVGAGI. Trimming left V 2 bases short and J 1 base short, with 17 bases between. In nucleotides, the CDR3 is TGTGCCAGCAGTTACATGCCCTTGGGTACTCCGAACACTGAAGCTTTCTTT. This gives the protein CASSYMPLGTPNTEAFF.